The 20 T cell receptor beta chains below all came from one sample that was sequenced in a study of cytomegalovirus exposure and HLA in healthy donors. 13 Jbeta primers and 60 Vbeta primers were used for the PCR. Profiling relied on immunoSEQ multiplex PCR, and the TCRdb table lists in-frame clones only, not all of them. The sample holds around 250,000 clones; roughly four fifths are singletons and the top ten take 7% to 9%. Sequenced sample: PBMCs. The receptors stem from an older woman in good health and CMV-seropositive.

This chain connects TRBV7-9 to TRBJ2-5, with D maybe TRBD1 (6 bases). The CDR3 is 13 amino acids. V was trimmed by 7 bases and J by 3 bases, leaving 12 bases between them. CDR1 SEHNR and CDR2 FQNEAQ come from the germline V gene (reference sequence). For the CDR3, the DNA is TGTGCCAGCATAGGAACAGGGAAAGAGACCCAGTACTTC. This sequence encodes CASIGTGKETQYF.

This clone was observed a few times. The chain joins TRBV6-5 to TRBJ2-1; D perhaps matches TRBD2 (5 bases). The germline V gene encodes CDR1 MNHEY and CDR2 SVGAGI. The V end lost 2 bases, the J end lost 10 bases, and 15 bases lay between the germline ends. The CDR3 runs 14 residues. CDR3 coding DNA: TGTGCCAGCAGTTACCGCTTGCTAGCTGGGGAGCAGTTCTTC. Protein sequence: CASSYRLLAGEQFF.

The rearrangement links TRBV11-2 to TRBJ2-1; 11 bases agree with TRBD2. Germline-derived CDR1 and CDR2 are SGHAT and FQNNGV. This CDR3 region has 16 residues. Trimming removed 5 bases from V and 6 bases from J; junction bases left unmatched: 9. In DNA form, the CDR3 reads TGTGCCAGCAGCGGCCGTGGGACTAGCGGACCCAATGAGCAGTTCTTC. This codes for CASSGRGTSGPNEQFF.

This chain uses TRBV9 with TRBJ2-5; 12 bases map to TRBD2. The length of the CDR3 is 15 residues. Germline CDR1 and CDR2: SGDLS and YYNGEE. The trim removed 0 bases at V and 3 bases at J, leaving 0 bases unmatched. The CDR3 sequence is CASSVGLAGEETQYF. CDR3 nucleotides: TGTGCCAGCAGCGTAGGACTAGCGGGAGAAGAGACCCAGTACTTC.

This chain connects TRBV5-1 to TRBJ2-2; 7 positions match TRBD1. Germline loops: CDR1 SGHRS, CDR2 YFSETQ. The V segment lost 3 bases and the J segment 5 bases; nucleotides outside the gene matches: 7. CDR3 length equals 15 residues. In DNA, the CDR3 is TGCGCCAGCAGCTGGAACAGGGGAAGGACCGGGGAGCTGTTTTTT. This encodes CASSWNRGRTGELFF. The full variable domain, completed using reference TRBV5-1 and TRBJ2-2, is KAGVTQTPRYLIKTRGQQVTLSCSPISGHRSVSWYQQTPGQGLQFLFEYFSETQRNKGNFPGRFSGRQFSNSRSEMNVSTLELGDSALYLCASSWNRGRTGELFFGEGSRLTVL.

The chain couples TRBV30 to TRBJ1-1; possibly TRBD1 for D (5 bases). This CDR3 is built from 13 residues. The germline gives CDR1 GTSNPN, CDR2 SVGIG (reference sequence). Trimming took 4 bases from V and 5 from J, leaving 14 bases between them. The DNA of the CDR3 is TGTGCCTGGATCCCACGGGGGGAAACTGAAGCTTTCTTT. Translation: CAWIPRGETEAFF.

The chain employs TRBV5-1 and TRBJ2-1, with D maybe TRBD1 (5 bases). Trimming shortened V by 4 bases and J by 4 bases, and 15 bases separated the two germline ends. The germline V gene encodes CDR1 SGHRS and CDR2 YFSETQ. The CDR3 extends over 15 amino acids. CDR3 sequence: CASSPDERQYNEQFF. The DNA of the CDR3 is TGCGCCAGCAGCCCAGACGAAAGACAGTACAATGAGCAGTTCTTC.

About this clone itself: The sample carries other DNA sequences with the same CDR3. The J gene is TRBJ1-6, the V gene TRBV7-3, with D perhaps TRBD1 (6 bases). CDR3 length: 14 amino acids. The V end was cut by 5 bases, the J end by 7 bases, with 12 bases between. Germline loops: CDR1 SGHTA, CDR2 FQGTGA. DNA of the CDR3: TGTGCCAGCAGCCCACAGGGAGGGAATTCACCCCTCCACTTT. Translation gives CASSPQGGNSPLHF.

The chain joins TRBV11-2 to TRBJ2-3; TRBD2 might be the D (5 bases). CDR1 and CDR2 from the germline V gene are SGHAT and FQNNGV. The CDR3 totals 13 residues. The germline V and J ends were trimmed by 5 bases and 6 bases, with 12 bases remaining between them. The CDR3, as DNA: TGTGCCAGCAGCCAGCTTAGAGGGGATACGCAGTATTTT. Its protein product is CASSQLRGDTQYF.

The genes are TRBV7-8 and TRBJ1-1, with D possibly TRBD1 on 5 matching bases. This CDR3 is built from 15 residues. CDR1 and CDR2 (germline): SGHVS, FQNEAQ. V was trimmed by 3 bases and J by 0 bases, leaving 11 bases between them. In DNA, the CDR3 is TGTGCCAGCAGCTTTCAAGCAGGGTTGAACACTGAAGCTTTCTTT. Amino acid sequence: CASSFQAGLNTEAFF.

The V call is TRBV10-3, the J call TRBJ1-1; maybe TRBD1 (6 bases). The ends were cut back, 3 bases at V and 2 bases at J, with 10 bases in the middle. CDR1 is ENHRY and CDR2 is SYGVKD in the germline V gene. CDR3 length: 14 residues. For the CDR3, the DNA is TGTGCCATCAGTGATAGGGACAAAAACACTGAAGCTTTCTTT. This translates into CAISDRDKNTEAFF.

This chain joins TRBV4-1 and TRBJ1-1, with TRBD1 as a possible D gene (5 bases). Germline CDR1 and CDR2: MGHRA and YSYEKL. The CDR3 runs to 14 residues. Trimming shortened V by 1 base and J by 2 bases, and 8 bases separated the two germline ends. CDR3: CASSQVRVNTEAFF. CDR3 nucleotides: TGCGCCAGCAGCCAAGTCAGGGTTAACACTGAAGCTTTCTTT.

This chain links TRBV19 with TRBJ2-7; TRBD2 matches 8 bases. The CDR3 contains 14 residues. Losses at the gene ends were 1 base for V and 6 bases for J; bases not matched to a gene: 5. Germline V lookup: CDR1 LNHDA, CDR2 SQIVND (reference sequence). CDR3 sequence (DNA): TGTGCCAGTAGTATAGCGGGAGGGCCGTTCGAGCAGTACTTC. Its translation is CASSIAGGPFEQYF.

The chain has TRBV7-8 and TRBJ2-2; 7 nucleotides match TRBD2. CDR3 length equals 16 residues. The V and J ends lost 3 bases and 3 bases, in that order; junction bases with no gene match: 7. Germline-derived CDR1 and CDR2 are SGHVS and FQNEAQ. DNA for the CDR3: TGTGCCAGCAGCTTTTTGGTAGCGGGCGACACCGGGGAGCTGTTTTTT. It yields the protein CASSFLVAGDTGELFF.

DNA for the CDR3: TGTGCCAGCAGCTTGTATAGCGGGAGAGGTGAGACCCAGTACTTC. As protein: CASSLYSGRGETQYF. The chain has TRBV5-6 and TRBJ2-5, with 9 bases that match TRBD2. This CDR3 comprises 15 residues. CDR1 and CDR2 from the germline V gene are SGHDT and YYEEEE. The V gene end was trimmed by 1 base and the J gene end by 5 bases; junction bases not matched to a gene: 6. The whole variable domain, remainder taken from reference TRBV5-6 and TRBJ2-5, is DAGVTQSPTHLIKTRGQQVTLRCSPKSGHDTVSWYQQALGQGPQFIFQYYEEEERQRGNFPDRFSGHQFPNYSSELNVNALLLGDSALYLCASSLYSGRGETQYFGPGTRLLVL.

The genes are TRBV11-2 and TRBJ1-2; 10 bases are a match to TRBD1. CDR1 is SGHAT, CDR2 FQNNGV, per germline. This CDR3 comprises 16 residues. Trimming cost V 4 bases and J 7 bases; bases outside gene matches: 12. The CDR3 is CASSSQPGQGFGGYTF. The CDR3 bases are TGTGCCAGCAGCTCGCAGCCGGGACAGGGGTTCGGTGGCTACACCTTC.

The chain uses TRBV28 and TRBJ1-3; D gene unclear. Trimming shortened V by 8 bases and J by 0 bases, and 14 bases separated the two germline ends. CDR1 MDHEN and CDR2 SYDVKM come from the germline V gene. The CDR3 has 15 residues. Here the CDR3 DNA reads TGTGCCAGCCGGGGTCCCGGGCGCTCTGGAAACACCATATATTTT. This gives the protein CASRGPGRSGNTIYF.

The chain combines TRBV5-1 with TRBJ1-2, with D uncertain. The CDR3 consists of 15 residues. V lost 6 bases, J lost 4 bases, and 19 bases lay in between. In germline, CDR1 is SGHRS, CDR2 YFSETQ. Written as DNA, the CDR3 is TGCGCCAGCACCCTTTCGGCGAGACAAAGCTATGGCTACACCTTC. It specifies CASTLSARQSYGYTF.

This clone was detected a few times. The V gene is TRBV28, the J gene TRBJ1-1, with D unclear. Trimming left V 6 bases short and J 2 bases short, with 7 bases between. CDR3 length: 12 amino acids. Germline-derived CDR1 and CDR2 are MDHEN and SYDVKM. This CDR3 is CASRLLNTEAFF. As DNA, the CDR3 is TGTGCCAGCAGACTTTTAAACACTGAAGCTTTCTTT.

The chain employs TRBV2 and TRBJ1-2, with TRBD1 matching over 12 bases. Looked up from germline, CDR1 is SNHLY and CDR2 is FYNNEI. This CDR3 spans 17 amino acids. After removal of 3 bases from V and 3 bases from J, the junction contained 8 bases not matched to a gene. DNA of the CDR3: TGTGCCAGCAGTGATACGGGACAGGGGGCTTTATACTATGGCTACACCTTC. Translating it yields CASSDTGQGALYYGYTF. Complete variable domain (other parts from reference TRBV2 and TRBJ1-2): EPEVTQTPSHQVTQMGQEVILRCVPISNHLYFYWYRQILGQKVEFLVSFYNNEISEKSEIFDDQFSVERPDGSNFTLKIRSTKLEDSAMYFCASSDTGQGALYYGYTFGSGTRLTVV.